This is a list of T cell receptor beta chains from one sample in a study of cytotoxic CD8 clonotypes in ibrutinib-treated CLL. Sequencing used immunoSEQ multiplex PCR; TCRdb keeps in-frame clones, though not all of them. The sample lists about 92,000 clones; 75% to 80% were seen once. The starting material was PBMCs, obtained after 24 months of ibrutinib treatment. The receptor set was obtained from a human donor with chronic lymphocytic leukemia. Each CDR3 is given with its conserved first and last residue. A D gene is named only where the DNA matches it firmly. Clone size is not always given. Where it is, it says once, few, many or a class for expanded clones.

-	-	TRBV18	TRBJ1-4	TGTGCCAGCTCACCAGGGAGCGCTAATGAAAAACTGTTTTTT	CASSPGSANEKLFF
-	-	TRBV6-6	TRBJ2-7	TGTGCCAGCATCTCCGGATCCGAGCAGTACTTC	CASISGSEQYF
-	-	TRBV9	TRBJ2-5	TGTGCCAGCAGCGTAGCAACTGGGGAGACCCAGTACTTC	CASSVATGETQYF
-	-	TRBV5-1	TRBJ2-4	TGCGCCAGCAGCTTGGGGGACAGCTATAGCGGGCTAATCGTTCAGTACTTC	CASSLGDSYSGLIVQYF
-	TRBD1	TRBV14	TRBJ1-2	TGTGCCAGCAGCCAAAGACAGGGACGTGGCTACACCTTC	CASSQRQGRGYTF
few	TRBD1	TRBV5-6	TRBJ2-2	TGTGCCAGCAGCTTGGAAGGACAGGGGGCGAACACCGGGGAGCTGTTTTTT	CASSLEGQGANTGELFF
-	-	TRBV27	TRBJ1-4	TGTGCCAGCAGTTTATCGGAGTGGACAACTAATGAAAAACTGTTTTTT	CASSLSEWTTNEKLFF
-	TRBD2	TRBV2	TRBJ2-3	TGTGCCAGCAGTGAAATCGGCCGGGGGGGAGCAGATACGCAGTATTTT	CASSEIGRGGADTQYF
-	TRBD1	TRBV5-4	TRBJ1-1	TGTGCCAGCAGCCCAGGGACAGGGGATATTGAAGCTTTCTTT	CASSPGTGDIEAFF
-	-	TRBV30	TRBJ1-3	TGTGCCTGGAAACTGATCGGAAACACCATATATTTT	CAWKLIGNTIYF
-	-	TRBV19	TRBJ2-1	TGTGCCAGTAGTATAGGCGGGTCGGAGCAGTTCTTC	CASSIGGSEQFF
-	-	TRBV2	TRBJ1-2	TGTGCCAGCAGCCCCGGCGGGAACTATGGCTACACCTTC	CASSPGGNYGYTF
-	-	TRBV7-2	TRBJ1-2	TGTGCCAGCAGCTTAAGGGGGAGCTATGGCTACACCTTC	CASSLRGSYGYTF
-	-	TRBV5-1	TRBJ1-1	TGCGCCAGCAGCTTGGACACCTTGAACACTGAAGCTTTCTTT	CASSLDTLNTEAFF